Listed here are 26 T cell receptor beta chains from one sample, sequenced in a study of yellow fever vaccine responses in identical twins. MiXCR, run by TCRdb on the RT-PCR reads, gives a single entry per CDR3 protein. The table records some 14,000 distinct CDR3 sequences, about 88% of them present only once. The source was T cells from blood (PBMCs), unsorted or a sorted subset (not recorded which), collected before or after yellow fever vaccination (not recorded which). Receptors originate from a young woman who received the yellow fever vaccine.

J is TRBJ2-1 and V is TRBV3-1, with TRBD2 identical over 15 bases. CDR1 is LGHDT, CDR2 YNNKEL, per germline (reference sequence). V was pared by 3 bases and J by 10 bases, with 4 bases of the junction left unmatched. This CDR3 is built from 15 residues. DNA for the CDR3: TGTGCCAGCAGCCAGGGACTAGCGGGAGGTGACGAGCAGTTCTTC. Amino acid sequence: CASSQGLAGGDEQFF.

For the CDR3, the DNA is TGCAGTGCTAGAGAGGGCAGCGGGAGGGTCACCGGGGAGCTGTTTTTT. Its protein product is CSAREGSGRVTGELFF. The V and J genes are TRBV20-1 and TRBJ2-2; 10 bases align to TRBD2. This CDR3 has 16 residues. V was pared by 0 bases and J by 4 bases, with 5 bases of the junction left unmatched. Germline CDR1 and CDR2: DFQATT and SNEGSKA (reference sequence).

The rearrangement uses TRBV5-1 and TRBJ1-1, with D perhaps matching TRBD1 (5 bases). CDR3 length: 13 residues. V lost 4 bases and J 1 base, leaving 8 bases between the germline ends. Germline V gene data show CDR1 as SGHRS and CDR2 as YFSETQ. CDR3 nucleotide sequence: TGCGCCAGCAGCGTCGGACAGAACACTGAAGCTTTCTTT. Protein product: CASSVGQNTEAFF.

This clonotype showed up just once. The chain joins TRBV28 to TRBJ2-7; tentatively, D is TRBD1 or TRBD2 (5 bases each). Germline assignment: CDR1 MDHEN and CDR2 SYDVKM. CDR3 length equals 15 residues. Trimming cost V 2 bases and J 5 bases, with 16 bases left between them. CDR3 residues: CASSLRGVVYNEQYF. CDR3 sequence (DNA): TGTGCCAGCAGTTTAAGAGGGGTGGTCTATAACGAGCAGTACTTC.

CDR3 region: CASSQDLWDTQYF. CDR3 in DNA: TGTGCCAGCAGCCAAGATCTTTGGGATACGCAGTATTTT. V is TRBV3-1 and J is TRBJ2-3, with unresolved D. The germline V and J ends were trimmed by 0 bases and 6 bases, with 7 bases remaining between them. CDR3 size: 13 residues. Germline V gene data show CDR1 as LGHDT and CDR2 as YNNKEL (reference sequence).

The V call is TRBV7-6, the J call TRBJ2-3, with 7 bases lining up with TRBD1. The CDR3 has 14 residues. Germline V gene data show CDR1 as SGHVS and CDR2 as FNYEAQ. V shed 4 bases, J shed 1 base, and the junction held 2 bases outside the gene matches. Written as DNA, the CDR3 is TGTGCCAGCAGCTCAGGGGGAGGCACAGATACGCAGTATTTT. It translates to CASSSGGGTDTQYF.

This clonotype was detected once. This chain uses TRBV10-3 with TRBJ2-5; TRBD1 agrees at 10 bases. The CDR3 runs 16 residues. V dropped 0 bases and J dropped 5; count of bases not matched to a gene: 6. The germline V gene encodes CDR1 ENHRY and CDR2 SYGVKD. The CDR3 nucleotides read TGTGCCATCAGTGAGTCGAGGGACAGGGGCTGGGAGACCCAGTACTTC. Amino acid sequence: CAISESRDRGWETQYF.

The chain links TRBV20-1 to TRBJ2-7, with D unclear. Deletions cut 3 bases from V and 2 bases from J, with 17 bases between. This CDR3 region has 15 residues. Germline lookup yields CDR1 DFQATT and CDR2 SNEGSKA (reference sequence). The CDR3 sequence: CSASGEAASTYEQYV. The DNA for the CDR3 is TGCAGTGCTAGCGGTGAGGCAGCCTCAACCTACGAGCAGTACGTC.

This sequence joins TRBV10-3 and TRBJ1-2, with 8 positions matching TRBD1. Germline V CDR1 and CDR2: ENHRY, SYGVKD. This CDR3 has 14 amino acids. V lost 7 bases and J lost 2; bases outside the gene matches: 6. CDR3 protein: CAINPQGANYGYTF. CDR3 coding DNA: TGTGCCATCAACCCGCAGGGGGCGAACTATGGCTACACCTTC.

This chain links TRBV21-1 with TRBJ2-4; TRBD1 was called by the table and not checked on the DNA. TRBV21-1 represents a pseudogene. The CDR3 spans 15 residues. CDR3 nucleotide sequence: TGTGCCAGCATCCGGCCAGGGAGAATCAAAAACATTCAGTACTTC. It encodes CASIRPGRIKNIQYF.

V usage is TRBV10-3 and J usage is TRBJ1-2; D perhaps matches TRBD1 (5 bases). This CDR3 region has 14 residues. Germline CDR1 and CDR2: ENHRY and SYGVKD. The ends were cut back, 5 bases at V and 5 bases at J, with 15 bases in the middle. The CDR3 protein is CAISRATEQYGYTF. The CDR3 DNA is TGTGCCATCAGTAGGGCGACAGAGCAATATGGCTACACCTTC.

V usage is TRBV10-1 and J usage is TRBJ1-2, with D uncertain. In germline, CDR1 is WNHNN, CDR2 SYGVQD (reference sequence). The CDR3 runs to 12 residues. V shed 3 bases and J shed 6 bases, with 8 bases lying between them. The CDR3 spells CASSDGGNGYTF. As DNA, the CDR3 is TGCGCCAGCAGTGACGGAGGGAATGGCTACACCTTC.

This chain connects TRBV11-3 to TRBJ1-1; D ambiguous. The CDR3 extends over 15 amino acids. Between the trimmed V and J ends, which lost 1 base and 8 bases, there was a span of 17 bases. Germline V gene sequence: CDR1 SGHNT, CDR2 YENEEA. This CDR3 is CASSLVSGFISEAFF. CDR3 bases: TGTGCCAGCAGCTTAGTTTCTGGGTTCATCTCCGAAGCTTTCTTT.

The rearrangement joins TRBV2 to TRBJ1-6, with 7 nucleotides matching TRBD1. This CDR3 is 13 amino acids long. Germline CDR1 reads SNHLY; CDR2 reads FYNNEI. Trimming took 6 bases from V and 9 from J; bases not matched to a gene: 5. The CDR3 bases are TGTGCCAGCAGCGACAGGGTGATTTCACCCCTCCACTTT. Its protein is CASSDRVISPLHF.

This sequence joins TRBV7-9 and TRBJ1-1, with D perhaps matching TRBD1 (5 bases). The CDR3 covers 15 residues. Germline values: CDR1 SEHNR, CDR2 FQNEAQ (reference sequence). Deletions cut 3 bases from V and 5 bases from J, with 16 bases between. This CDR3 is CASSFTGTLGTEAFF. CDR3 bases: TGTGCCAGCAGCTTTACCGGGACCCTTGGGACTGAAGCTTTCTTT. Combining the CDR3 with reference TRBV7-9 and TRBJ1-1 gives the whole variable domain DTGVSQNPRHKITKRGQNVTFRCDPISEHNRLYWYRQTLGQGPEFLTYFQNEAQLEKSRLLSDRFSAERPKGSFSTLEIQRTEQGDSAMYLCASSFTGTLGTEAFFGQGTRLTVV.

The chain links TRBV6-5 to TRBJ1-5; D may be TRBD1 (5 bases). The germline V gene encodes CDR1 MNHEY and CDR2 SVGAGI. Deletions cut 0 bases from V and 3 bases from J, with 12 bases between. The CDR3 is 16 amino acids. Written as DNA, the CDR3 is TGTGCCAGCAGTTACTCAGGTTTCGGGACCAATCAGCCCCAGCATTTT. Encoded protein: CASSYSGFGTNQPQHF.

This chain connects TRBV29-1 to TRBJ2-7, with a weak D call TRBD2 (6 bases). From germline, CDR1 is SQVTM and CDR2 ANQGSEA. The CDR3 contains 12 residues. V lost 7 bases to trimming and J lost 1 base, with 11 bases between them. The CDR3 protein is CSGRDASYEQYF. CDR3 DNA: TGCAGCGGGAGGGACGCTTCCTACGAGCAGTACTTC.

This rearrangement joins TRBV5-5 to TRBJ1-1; D not certain. Looked up from germline, CDR1 is SGHKS and CDR2 is YYEKEE (reference sequence). This CDR3 has 12 amino acids. Trimming took off 4 bases at V and 7 bases at J, with 11 bases between the two ends. CDR3 sequence (DNA): TGTGCCAGCAGCGGCCCTCAGTTTGAAGCTTTCTTT. Its protein is CASSGPQFEAFF.

This chain joins TRBV29-1 and TRBJ2-3; the D is unclear. There are 12 residues in the CDR3. V lost 1 base and J 4 bases, leaving 6 bases between the germline ends. Germline CDR1 reads SQVTM; CDR2 reads ANQGSEA. The CDR3 sequence: CSVEGLADTQYF. CDR3 coding DNA: TGCAGCGTTGAAGGCTTGGCAGATACGCAGTATTTT.

The chain couples TRBV24-1 to TRBJ1-2; D is unresolved. From germline, CDR1 is KGHDR and CDR2 SFDVKD. The V and J ends lost 3 bases and 7 bases respectively, with 8 bases between them. This CDR3 is built from 12 residues. Written as DNA, the CDR3 is TGTGCCACCAGTGATCTGAGGGTTGGCTACACCTTC. Amino acids: CATSDLRVGYTF.

The sample holds a few counts of this clonotype. The V gene is TRBV29-1, the J gene TRBJ2-7; 9 nucleotides line up with TRBD1. V gave up 7 bases and J gave up 0 bases; unmatched junction bases: 4. Per the germline V gene, CDR1 is SQVTM and CDR2 is ANQGSEA. This CDR3 comprises 13 residues. This CDR3 reads CSAGQGISYEQYF. DNA for the CDR3: TGCAGCGCCGGACAGGGGATCTCCTACGAGCAGTACTTC.

The CDR3 sequence: CASSLGTQNTGELFF. Written as DNA, the CDR3 is TGCGCCAGCAGCTTGGGGACTCAGAACACCGGGGAGCTGTTTTTT. The chain links TRBV5-1 to TRBJ2-2; D might be TRBD2 (5 bases). Looked up from germline, CDR1 is SGHRS and CDR2 is YFSETQ. This CDR3 is built from 15 residues. Trimming stripped 0 bases from V and 1 base from J, with 7 bases between.

This rearrangement joins TRBV11-2 to TRBJ2-7; D ambiguous. This CDR3 is 12 amino acids long. V shed 6 bases and J shed 4 bases, with 10 bases lying between them. Germline CDR1 and CDR2: SGHAT and FQNNGV. The CDR3 spells CASSSRDYEQYF. The DNA of the CDR3 is TGTGCCAGCAGTTCTAGGGATTACGAGCAGTACTTC.

CDR3: CPACTGPIYEQYV. CDR3 DNA sequence: TGCCCCGCGTGCACAGGGCCGATCTACGAGCAGTACGTC. The chain links TRBV23-1 to TRBJ2-7; TRBD1 is a possible D gene (6 bases). TRBV23-1 is given ORF status, its function remaining uncertain. The CDR3 loop spans 13 amino acids.

The V and J genes are TRBV11-2 and TRBJ2-5; no clear D. The germline V gene encodes CDR1 SGHAT and CDR2 FQNNGV. The CDR3 sequence is 12 residues long. Trimming took 0 bases from V and 9 from J, leaving 8 bases between them. CDR3 nucleotide sequence: TGTGCCAGCAGCTTAGATCTTGTGGCCCAGTACTTC. Protein: CASSLDLVAQYF.

This chain uses TRBV29-1 with TRBJ2-7, with D perhaps assigned TRBD1 or TRBD2 (5 bases each). From germline, CDR1 is SQVTM and CDR2 ANQGSEA. V lost 1 base, J lost 2 bases, and 12 bases lay in between. This CDR3 spans 14 amino acids. CDR3 amino acids: CSVEVPGPTYEQYF. CDR3 coding DNA: TGCAGCGTTGAAGTCCCGGGACCTACCTACGAGCAGTACTTC.